This T cell receptor beta chain was captured in a study of T-cell memory formation after mild COVID-19. Overall study findings and caveats: Those CD4+ clones that contracted were mainly in CM and EM (CD8+ ones in EMRA).

With respect to this clonotype: The antigen is unknown.

TCRdb reanalysed the 5' RACE reads using MiXCR and keeps one entry per CDR3 protein. The sample has roughly 340,000 distinct CDR3 sequences, roughly 15% seen once. Sequenced: PBMCs or a T cell subset sorted from them (not recorded which). The TCR comes from a man aged 18 to 30 who had mild COVID-19 (a few samples of this study predate the infection). Cell type and time point are not known.

CDR3 DNA: TGTGCCAGCAGCCAAGATCGAGTCGACTTCTCTGGAAACACCATATATTTT. This codes for CASSQDRVDFSGNTIYF. This chain joins TRBV4-2 and TRBJ1-3, with D unresolved. The CDR3 length is 17 residues. Germline values: CDR1 LGHNA, CDR2 YNFKEQ. The V gene lost 0 bases and the J gene lost 0 bases, with 12 bases spanning the gap.